The sequence of this TCR beta chain was determined in a study of graft-versus-host responses after intestinal transplantation. Produced via immunoSEQ multiplex PCR; TCRdb's table is partial and in-frame only. The sample yields about 15,000 clones, about 33% seen once. The CDR3 is 13 amino acids. The germline V and J ends were trimmed by 1 base and 8 bases, with 11 bases remaining between them. Germline V gene sequence: CDR1 SGHAT, CDR2 FQNNGV. Labeling with CFSE marked roughly 200,000 responder cells, which were plated with roughly 200,000 irradiated, violet-dye-labeled stimulator cells. V and J are TRBV11-2 and TRBJ1-2; no firm D call. The sequence came from a human patient who received an intestinal transplant. Sequenced here: alloreactive CD8+ T cells from a mixed lymphocyte reaction culture, sampled before intestinal transplant. Regarding subset: CFSE-low proliferating T cells sorted from roughly six-day pre-transplant mixed lymphocyte reaction (GvH or HvG direction). The CDR3 nucleotides are TGTGCCAGCAGCTTAGTATTCGGAGGGGGCTACACCTTC. Encoded protein: CASSLVFGGGYTF.